The 3 T cell receptor beta chains below all came from one sample that was sequenced in a study of T cell repertoires in breast cancer. A second nested PCR with blocking oligonucleotides suppressed unpaired genes. One entry per CDR3 protein, called by TCRdb with MiXCR from the emulsion pairing reads. The repertoire has approximately 37,000 distinct CDR3 sequences, 45% of them found once; the top ten carry 60% to 75%. The expanded emulsion RT-PCR method captured paired alpha and beta chains from CD8+ T cells. The source material was CD8+ T cells. These receptors were taken from a pool of human donors with breast cancer or a healthy control (not recorded which).

CDR3 amino acids: CATSDRTGTGSNSPLHF. The DNA of the CDR3 is TGTGCCACCAGTGACCGTACCGGGACAGGGAGTAATTCACCCCTCCACTTT. The rearrangement links TRBV24-1 to TRBJ1-6; 9 bases fit TRBD1. CDR3 size: 17 residues. The germline CDR1 and CDR2 sequences are KGHDR and SFDVKD. Trimming cost V 4 bases and J 6 bases; bases outside gene matches: 9.

This clonotype was picked up one time. This chain connects TRBV20-1 to TRBJ1-1, with no clear D. V was clipped by 6 bases and J by 0 bases, with 11 bases between them. The germline gives CDR1 DFQATT, CDR2 SNEGSKA (reference sequence). The CDR3 length is 13 residues. DNA for the CDR3: TGCAGTGCGGGCGAGTTCATGAACACTGAAGCTTTCTTT. Translating gives CSAGEFMNTEAFF.

This clonotype was detected only a few times. The chain recombines TRBV13 with TRBJ2-5, with D hard to call. The CDR3 sequence is 12 residues long. V lost 5 bases and J 5 bases, leaving 9 bases between the germline ends. Germline assignment: CDR1 PRHDT and CDR2 FYEKMQ (reference sequence). The CDR3 reads CASSLSKETQYF. The CDR3, as DNA: TGTGCCAGCAGCCTATCCAAGGAGACCCAGTACTTC.